Following are 21 T cell receptor beta chains from one sample sequenced in a study of type 1 and type 2 diabetes patients. PCR was run on genomic DNA. Amplification of the beta chain CDR3 used 30 forward and 13 reverse multiplex primers. TCRdb used MiXCR to reprocess the multiplex PCR reads, holding one entry per CDR3 protein. The sample has some 250,000 distinct CDR3 sequences, around 47% seen once. Sequencing was performed on peripheral blood mononuclear cells (PBMCs). The receptors were gathered from a man aged 18 to 29 with type 2 diabetes.

The chain recombines TRBV14 with TRBJ2-7; the D call may be TRBD1 or TRBD2 (5 bases each). The CDR3 runs 15 residues. The V end was cut by 5 bases, the J end by 0 bases, with 14 bases between. Germline V gives CDR1 SGHDN, CDR2 FVKESK. The CDR3 loop reads CASSTDGTASYEQYF. CDR3 DNA sequence: TGTGCCAGCAGCACGGACGGGACGGCCTCCTACGAGCAGTACTTC.

This clonotype came up once. Sequence at one end of the junction differs from germline and may be a read error. V usage is TRBV2 and J usage is TRBJ2-1; a possible D gene is TRBD1 (6 bases). The length of the CDR3 is 14 residues. Germline lookup yields CDR1 SNHLY and CDR2 FYNNEI. The CDR3 sequence is CATSDGGSYNEQFF. The CDR3 region has the DNA TGTGCCACCAGTGATGGGGGCAGCTACAATGAGCAGTTCTTC. The full variable domain, in which reference TRBV2 and TRBJ2-1 provide the parts outside the CDR3, is EPEVTQTPSHQVTQMGQEVILRCVPISNHLYFYWYRQILGQKVEFLVSFYNNEISEKSEIFDDQFSVERPDGSNFTLKIRSTKLEDSAMYFCATSDGGSYNEQFFGPGTRLTVL.

The CDR3 region has the DNA TGTGCCAGCAGTGAATACCCCCCGGACGTTAGGACTGAAGCTTTCTTT. Translation: CASSEYPPDVRTEAFF. This chain connects TRBV2 to TRBJ1-1; D uncertain. V was pared by 2 bases and J by 5 bases, with 18 bases between. Germline CDR1 reads SNHLY; CDR2 reads FYNNEI. The CDR3 has 16 residues.

This clonotype has a handful of counts. The chain employs TRBV28 and TRBJ2-7; TRBD1 is a possible D gene (6 bases). V was trimmed by 4 bases and J by 1 base, leaving 11 bases between them. There are 14 residues in the CDR3. The V gene's germline CDR1 is MDHEN and CDR2 SYDVKM. CDR3 nucleotides: TGTGCCAGCAGTTCACAGGGAACATCCTACGAGCAGTACTTC. Translating gives CASSSQGTSYEQYF.

This clonotype was counted a few times. The chain carries TRBV10-3 and TRBJ2-7; 11 bases fit TRBD2. Per germline, CDR1 ENHRY and CDR2 SYGVKD. Unmatched junction bases numbered 13, after V lost 6 bases and J lost 0 bases. The CDR3 spans 18 residues. The chain's CDR3 is CAIRDPGLAGGNSYEQYF. The CDR3 DNA reads as TGTGCCATCAGGGACCCTGGGCTAGCGGGGGGAAACTCCTACGAGCAGTACTTC.

The gene calls are TRBV4-1 and TRBJ2-3; D not certain. The CDR3 consists of 15 residues. Germline V gene data show CDR1 as MGHRA and CDR2 as YSYEKL. The V gene lost 0 bases and the J gene lost 2 bases, with 9 bases spanning the gap. CDR3 coding DNA: TGCGCCAGCAGCCAAGACGGCAGGTTCACAGATACGCAGTATTTT. This encodes CASSQDGRFTDTQYF.

The chain employs TRBV2 and TRBJ2-7; TRBD1 matches 10 bases. Germline CDR1 reads SNHLY; CDR2 reads FYNNEI. This CDR3 comprises 15 residues. V lost 10 bases, J lost 2 bases, and 11 bases stayed unmatched. CDR3 in DNA: TGTGCCATCAGGGGGACAGGGGAAAGTGCCTACGAGCAGTACTTC. Protein sequence: CAIRGTGESAYEQYF. Combining the CDR3 with reference TRBV2 and TRBJ2-7 gives the whole variable domain EPEVTQTPSHQVTQMGQEVILRCVPISNHLYFYWYRQILGQKVEFLVSFYNNEISEKSEIFDDQFSVERPDGSNFTLKIRSTKLEDSAMYFCAIRGTGESAYEQYFGPGTRLTVT.

The chain recombines TRBV5-5 with TRBJ2-7, with D possibly TRBD1 on 5 matching bases. Germline values: CDR1 SGHKS, CDR2 YYEKEE (reference sequence). The CDR3 is made up of 16 amino acids. V lost 0 bases, J lost 2 bases, and 15 bases lay in between. The CDR3 is CASSLGQGSPPYEQYF. As DNA, the CDR3 is TGTGCCAGCAGCTTGGGGCAGGGCAGTCCCCCCTACGAGCAGTACTTC.

This chain links TRBV7-3 with TRBJ2-5; 7 bases map to TRBD2. CDR3 size: 15 residues. From germline, CDR1 is SGHTA and CDR2 FQGTGA. The trim removed 2 bases at V and 11 bases at J, leaving 14 bases unmatched. In DNA form, the CDR3 reads TGTGCCAGCAGCTTACAAGCGGGGTCCTACAATGAGCAGTACTTC. It yields the protein CASSLQAGSYNEQYF. Full variable domain (remainder filled in from reference TRBV7-3 and TRBJ2-5): GAGVSQTPSNKVTEKGKYVELRCDPISGHTALYWYRQSLGQGPEFLIYFQGTGAADDSGLPNDRFFAVRPEGSVSTLKIQRTERGDSAVYLCASSLQAGSYNEQYFGPGTRLLVL.

This clonotype was detected only once. The V gene is TRBV13, the J gene TRBJ2-7, with D perhaps TRBD2 (5 bases). V was trimmed by 3 bases and J by 3 bases, leaving 15 bases between them. The germline V gene encodes CDR1 PRHDT and CDR2 FYEKMQ (reference sequence). There are 15 residues in the CDR3. The CDR3 DNA sequence: TGTGCCAGCAGCTTCGGGGTAGCGCATAACTACGAGCAGTACTTC. It encodes CASSFGVAHNYEQYF.

The J gene is TRBJ2-1, the V gene TRBV28; 8 bases align to TRBD2. This CDR3 spans 16 amino acids. CDR1 and CDR2 from the germline V gene are MDHEN and SYDVKM. J gave up 7 bases and V 3 bases, and 11 bases lay outside the gene matches. The chain's CDR3 is CASSFGRASGRNEQFF. CDR3 sequence (DNA): TGTGCCAGCAGTTTCGGTAGGGCTAGCGGGCGGAATGAGCAGTTCTTC.

This clonotype was recorded a few times. V is TRBV20-1 and J is TRBJ2-5; TRBD1 or TRBD2 may be the D gene (5 bases each). CDR1 is DFQATT and CDR2 is SNEGSKA in the germline V gene (reference sequence). Between the trimmed V and J ends, which lost 5 bases and 5 bases, there was a span of 15 bases. This CDR3 is built from 13 residues. The DNA of the CDR3 is TGCAGTGCTCCGAGGGGCGTGAGGGAGACCCAGTACTTC. Residues: CSAPRGVRETQYF.

The sample holds many counts of this clonotype. The chain has TRBV25-1 and TRBJ2-7; TRBD2 is a possible D gene (5 bases). The CDR3 is 17 residues long. V was pared by 9 bases and J by 0 bases, with 24 bases between. Germline CDR1 MGHDK, CDR2 SYGVNS. In DNA, the CDR3 is TGTGCCAGTCGGTCACTCGGGCGGGCAGTGAGCTCCTACGAGCAGTACTTC. This codes for CASRSLGRAVSSYEQYF.

The chain recombines TRBV2 with TRBJ2-7, with 8 bases identical to TRBD2. Per germline, CDR1 SNHLY and CDR2 FYNNEI. J lost 6 bases, V lost 5 bases, and 15 bases had no gene match. There are 16 residues in the CDR3. The CDR3: CASSPWSGAGVPEQYF. The DNA for the CDR3 is TGTGCCAGCAGTCCTTGGTCCGGAGCGGGAGTCCCCGAGCAGTACTTC. The full variable domain, in which reference TRBV2 and TRBJ2-7 provide the parts outside the CDR3, is EPEVTQTPSHQVTQMGQEVILRCVPISNHLYFYWYRQILGQKVEFLVSFYNNEISEKSEIFDDQFSVERPDGSNFTLKIRSTKLEDSAMYFCASSPWSGAGVPEQYFGPGTRLTVT.

The gene calls are TRBV4-1 and TRBJ2-7, with 11 bases fitting TRBD2. Germline CDR1 MGHRA, CDR2 YSYEKL. V shed 3 bases and J 5 bases; nucleotides not matched to a gene: 3. The CDR3 runs 14 residues. The CDR3 sequence is CASSQPGLADEQYF. CDR3 nucleotides: TGCGCCAGCAGCCAGCCGGGACTAGCGGACGAGCAGTACTTC.

At least ten counts were recorded for this clonotype. The rearrangement uses TRBV7-8 and TRBJ1-6; TRBD1 might be the D (5 bases). V was shortened by 0 bases and J by 5 bases, with 11 bases between the two germline ends. Germline assignment: CDR1 SGHVS and CDR2 FQNEAQ. The CDR3 consists of 16 residues. CDR3: CASSLAGRDHNSPLHF. The CDR3 DNA is TGTGCCAGCAGCTTAGCGGGCAGGGATCATAATTCACCCCTCCACTTT.

This clonotype was observed a handful of times. As DNA, the CDR3 is TGTGCCAGTGGGGTTGTTAGCGGGAGGGCGAACACCGGGGAGCTGTTTTTT. Residues: CASGVVSGRANTGELFF. The chain has TRBV28 and TRBJ2-2, with 11 nucleotides matching TRBD2. This CDR3 is 17 amino acids long. In germline, CDR1 is MDHEN, CDR2 SYDVKM. Unmatched junction bases numbered 9, after V lost 9 bases and J lost 0 bases.

The chain's CDR3 is CASSWQEGYGYTF. CDR3 sequence (DNA): TGTGCCAGCAGCTGGCAGGAGGGATATGGCTACACCTTC. The V and J genes are TRBV7-9 and TRBJ1-2; no firm D call. The CDR3 has 13 amino acids. Trimming pared 4 bases from V and 5 bases from J, leaving 11 bases between. The V gene's germline CDR1 is SEHNR and CDR2 FQNEAQ (reference sequence). Filled out from reference TRBV7-9 and TRBJ1-2, the complete variable domain reads DTGVSQNPRHKITKRGQNVTFRCDPISEHNRLYWYRQTLGQGPEFLTYFQNEAQLEKSRLLSDRFSAERPKGSFSTLEIQRTEQGDSAMYLCASSWQEGYGYTFGSGTRLTVV.

This clonotype has a handful of counts. CDR3 amino acids: CASSMGGGDQPQHF. The CDR3, as DNA: TGTGCCAGTAGTATGGGGGGGGGGGATCAGCCCCAGCATTTT. The chain is built from TRBV19 and TRBJ1-5; the D gene is possibly TRBD1 (5 bases). The V end was cut by 3 bases, the J end by 5 bases, with 11 bases between. The CDR3 is 14 residues long. Germline CDR1 and CDR2: LNHDA and SQIVND (reference sequence).

Many counts were recorded for this clonotype. This rearrangement joins TRBV2 to TRBJ2-5; D gene uncertain. Germline V gene sequence: CDR1 SNHLY, CDR2 FYNNEI. The V end was cut by 5 bases, the J end by 9 bases, with 13 bases between. The CDR3 runs 12 residues. The CDR3 reads CASSPNLWPQYF. Here the CDR3 DNA reads TGTGCCAGCAGTCCGAACCTTTGGCCCCAGTACTTC.

This rearrangement joins TRBV10-3 to TRBJ2-2; TRBD1 matches at 8 bases. V shed 10 bases and J 5 bases; nucleotides not matched to a gene: 6. Germline CDR1 reads ENHRY; CDR2 reads SYGVKD. The CDR3 has 13 residues. The CDR3 DNA is TGTGCCACCACAGGGGGTGGGACCGGGGAGCTGTTTTTT. Its translation: CATTGGGTGELFF.